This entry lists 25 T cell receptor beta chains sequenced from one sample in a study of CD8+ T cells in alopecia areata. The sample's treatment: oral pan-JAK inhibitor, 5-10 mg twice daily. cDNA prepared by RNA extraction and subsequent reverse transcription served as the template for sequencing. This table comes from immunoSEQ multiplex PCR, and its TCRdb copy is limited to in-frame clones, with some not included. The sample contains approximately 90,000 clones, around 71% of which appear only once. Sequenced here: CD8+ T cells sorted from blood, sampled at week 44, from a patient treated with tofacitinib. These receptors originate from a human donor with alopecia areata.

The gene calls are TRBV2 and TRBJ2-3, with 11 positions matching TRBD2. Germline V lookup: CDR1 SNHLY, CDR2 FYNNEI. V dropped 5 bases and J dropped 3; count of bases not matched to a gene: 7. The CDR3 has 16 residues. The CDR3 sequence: CASSTPTSGVTDTQYF. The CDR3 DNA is TGTGCCAGCAGTACTCCGACTAGCGGGGTTACAGATACGCAGTATTTT. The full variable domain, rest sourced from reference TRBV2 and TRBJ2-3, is EPEVTQTPSHQVTQMGQEVILRCVPISNHLYFYWYRQILGQKVEFLVSFYNNEISEKSEIFDDQFSVERPDGSNFTLKIRSTKLEDSAMYFCASSTPTSGVTDTQYFGPGTRLTVL.

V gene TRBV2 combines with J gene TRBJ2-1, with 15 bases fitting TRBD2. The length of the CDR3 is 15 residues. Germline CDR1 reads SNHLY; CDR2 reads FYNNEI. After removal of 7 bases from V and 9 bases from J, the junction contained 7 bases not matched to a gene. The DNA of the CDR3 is TGTGCCAGCACCGGACTAGCGGGGGGGCCGGGTGAGCAGTTCTTC. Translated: CASTGLAGGPGEQFF.

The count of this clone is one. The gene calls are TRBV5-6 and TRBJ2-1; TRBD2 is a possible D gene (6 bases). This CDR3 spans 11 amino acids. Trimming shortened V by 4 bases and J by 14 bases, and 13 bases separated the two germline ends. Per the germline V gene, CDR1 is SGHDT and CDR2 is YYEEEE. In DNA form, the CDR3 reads TGTGCCAGCAGCGCCAACTCGGGGGAGTTCTTC. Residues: CASSANSGEFF.

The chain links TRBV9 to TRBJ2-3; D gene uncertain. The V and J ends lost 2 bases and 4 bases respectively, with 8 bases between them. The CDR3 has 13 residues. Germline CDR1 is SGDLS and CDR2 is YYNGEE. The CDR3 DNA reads TGTGCCAGCAGCGTTAGCATTTCAGATACGCAGTATTTT. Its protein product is CASSVSISDTQYF.

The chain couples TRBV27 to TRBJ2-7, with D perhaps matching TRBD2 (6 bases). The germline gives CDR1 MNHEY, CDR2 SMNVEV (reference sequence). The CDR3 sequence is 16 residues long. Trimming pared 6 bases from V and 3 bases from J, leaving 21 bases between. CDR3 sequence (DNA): TGTGCCAGCAGCCCCTTACGACTAGTTAGCGACTACGAGCAGTACTTC. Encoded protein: CASSPLRLVSDYEQYF.

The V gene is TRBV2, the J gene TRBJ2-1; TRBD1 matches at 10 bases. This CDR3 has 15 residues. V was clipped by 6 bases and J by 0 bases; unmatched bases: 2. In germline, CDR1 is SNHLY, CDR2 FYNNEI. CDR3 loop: CASRDRGNSYNEQFF. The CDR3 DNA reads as TGTGCCAGCAGGGACAGGGGGAACTCCTACAATGAGCAGTTCTTC.

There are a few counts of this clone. The CDR3 DNA reads TGTGCCATCAGTGAGTCCCGCAACAGCAATCAGCCCCAGCATTTT. It specifies CAISESRNSNQPQHF. The chain combines TRBV10-3 with TRBJ1-5, with D hard to call. The CDR3 runs to 15 residues. Germline V gives CDR1 ENHRY, CDR2 SYGVKD. Trimming took 0 bases from V and 1 from J, leaving 7 bases between them.

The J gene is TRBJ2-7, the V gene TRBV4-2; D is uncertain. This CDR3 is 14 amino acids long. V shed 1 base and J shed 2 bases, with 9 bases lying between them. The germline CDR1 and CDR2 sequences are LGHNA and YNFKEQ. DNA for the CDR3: TGTGCCAGCAGCCAAGGAAAGGGAACCTACGAGCAGTACTTC. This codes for CASSQGKGTYEQYF.

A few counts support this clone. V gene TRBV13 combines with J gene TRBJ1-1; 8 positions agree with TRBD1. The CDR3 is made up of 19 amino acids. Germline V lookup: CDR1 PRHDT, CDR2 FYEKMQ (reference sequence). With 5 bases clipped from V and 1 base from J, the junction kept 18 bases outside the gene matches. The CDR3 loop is CASSAVLQGADTPNTEAFF. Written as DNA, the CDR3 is TGTGCCAGCAGCGCGGTCCTTCAGGGGGCGGATACGCCGAACACTGAAGCTTTCTTT.

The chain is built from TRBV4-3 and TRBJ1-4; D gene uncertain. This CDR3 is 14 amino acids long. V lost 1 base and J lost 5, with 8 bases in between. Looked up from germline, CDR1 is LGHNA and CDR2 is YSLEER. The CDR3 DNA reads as TGCGCCAGCAGCCAAGTCGGCTACAATGAAAAACTGTTTTTT. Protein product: CASSQVGYNEKLFF.

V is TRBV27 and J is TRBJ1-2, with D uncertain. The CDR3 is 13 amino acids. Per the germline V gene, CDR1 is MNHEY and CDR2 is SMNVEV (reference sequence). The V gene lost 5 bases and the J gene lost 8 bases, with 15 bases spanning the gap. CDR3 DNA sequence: TGTGCCAGCAGTCTCAGTAAGGCCTGGGGCTACACCTTC. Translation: CASSLSKAWGYTF.

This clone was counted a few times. CDR3 nucleotide sequence: TGTGCCAGCAGTTTGGTGTCCCCTGGACAGGAGACCTACGAGCAGTACTTC. Translating gives CASSLVSPGQETYEQYF. The chain uses TRBV28 and TRBJ2-7; 7 nucleotides line up with TRBD1. V dropped 3 bases and J dropped 2; count of bases not matched to a gene: 13. The length of the CDR3 is 17 residues. CDR1 and CDR2 from the germline V gene are MDHEN and SYDVKM. The full variable domain, rest sourced from reference TRBV28 and TRBJ2-7, is DVKVTQSSRYLVKRTGEKVFLECVQDMDHENMFWYRQDPGLGLRLIYFSYDVKMKEKGDIPEGYSVSREKKERFSLILESASTNQTSMYLCASSLVSPGQETYEQYFGPGTRLTVT.

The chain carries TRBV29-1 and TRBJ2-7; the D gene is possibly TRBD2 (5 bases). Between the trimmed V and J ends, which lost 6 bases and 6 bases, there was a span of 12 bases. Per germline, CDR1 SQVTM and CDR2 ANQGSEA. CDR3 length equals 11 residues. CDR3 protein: CSVASRGEQYF. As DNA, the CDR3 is TGCAGCGTAGCTTCTCGGGGCGAGCAGTACTTC.

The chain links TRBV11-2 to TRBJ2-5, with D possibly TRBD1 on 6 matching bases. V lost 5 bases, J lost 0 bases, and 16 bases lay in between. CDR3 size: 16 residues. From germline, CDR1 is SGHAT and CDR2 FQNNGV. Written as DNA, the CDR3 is TGTGCCAGCAGCCCGTCACAGGGCTCGTACCAAGAGACCCAGTACTTC. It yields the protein CASSPSQGSYQETQYF.

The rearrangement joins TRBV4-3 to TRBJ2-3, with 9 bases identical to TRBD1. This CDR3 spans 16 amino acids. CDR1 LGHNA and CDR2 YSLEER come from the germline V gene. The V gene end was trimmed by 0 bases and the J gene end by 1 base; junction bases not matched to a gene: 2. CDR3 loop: CASSQDRDRGTDTQYF. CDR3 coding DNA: TGCGCCAGCAGCCAAGATCGGGACAGGGGCACAGATACGCAGTATTTT.

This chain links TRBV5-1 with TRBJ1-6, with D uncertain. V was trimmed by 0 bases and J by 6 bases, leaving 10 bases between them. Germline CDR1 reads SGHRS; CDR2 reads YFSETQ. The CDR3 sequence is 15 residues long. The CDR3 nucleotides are TGCGCCAGCAGCTTGGAGGGCGAGGGTAATTCACCCCTCCACTTT. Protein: CASSLEGEGNSPLHF. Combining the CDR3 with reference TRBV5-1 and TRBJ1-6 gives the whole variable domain KAGVTQTPRYLIKTRGQQVTLSCSPISGHRSVSWYQQTPGQGLQFLFEYFSETQRNKGNFPGRFSGRQFSNSRSEMNVSTLELGDSALYLCASSLEGEGNSPLHFGNGTRLTVT.

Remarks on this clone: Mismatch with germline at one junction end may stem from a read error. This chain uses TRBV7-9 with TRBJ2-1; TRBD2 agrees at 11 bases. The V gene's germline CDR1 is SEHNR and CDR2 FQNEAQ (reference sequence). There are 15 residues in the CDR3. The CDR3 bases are TGTGCCAGCAGCGTAGCGGGGGGGTTTCGGAATGAGCAGTTCTTC. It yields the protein CASSVAGGFRNEQFF.

CDR3 sequence: CASSYSRGQMINEAFF. As DNA, the CDR3 is TGTGCCAGCAGTTACTCGAGAGGACAGATGATTAATGAAGCTTTCTTT. This sequence joins TRBV6-5 and TRBJ1-1; D perhaps matches TRBD1 (6 bases). From germline, CDR1 is MNHEY and CDR2 SVGAGI. V lost 0 bases and J 7 bases, leaving 18 bases between the germline ends. CDR3 length equals 16 residues.

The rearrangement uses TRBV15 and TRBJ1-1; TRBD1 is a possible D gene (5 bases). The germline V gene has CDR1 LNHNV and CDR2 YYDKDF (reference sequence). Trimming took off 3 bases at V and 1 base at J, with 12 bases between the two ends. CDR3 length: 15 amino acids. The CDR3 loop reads CATSRPGDGNTEAFF. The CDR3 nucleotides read TGTGCCACCAGCAGGCCCGGGGACGGGAACACTGAAGCTTTCTTT.

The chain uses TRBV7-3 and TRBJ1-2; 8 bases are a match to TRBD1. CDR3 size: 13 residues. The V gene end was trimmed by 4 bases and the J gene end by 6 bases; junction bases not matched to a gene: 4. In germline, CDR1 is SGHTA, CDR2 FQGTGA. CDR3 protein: CASSYGQGNGYTF. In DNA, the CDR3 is TGTGCCAGCAGCTATGGACAGGGCAATGGCTACACCTTC. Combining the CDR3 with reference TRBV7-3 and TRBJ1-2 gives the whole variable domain GAGVSQTPSNKVTEKGKYVELRCDPISGHTALYWYRQSLGQGPEFLIYFQGTGAADDSGLPNDRFFAVRPEGSVSTLKIQRTERGDSAVYLCASSYGQGNGYTFGSGTRLTVV.

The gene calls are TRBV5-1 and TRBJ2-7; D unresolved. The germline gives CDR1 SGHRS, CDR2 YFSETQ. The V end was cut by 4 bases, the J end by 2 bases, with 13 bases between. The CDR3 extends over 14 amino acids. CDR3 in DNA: TGCGCCAGCAGCGTTGCGGTTCAAACCTACGAGCAGTACTTC. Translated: CASSVAVQTYEQYF. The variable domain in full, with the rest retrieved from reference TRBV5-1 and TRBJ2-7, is KAGVTQTPRYLIKTRGQQVTLSCSPISGHRSVSWYQQTPGQGLQFLFEYFSETQRNKGNFPGRFSGRQFSNSRSEMNVSTLELGDSALYLCASSVAVQTYEQYFGPGTRLTVT.

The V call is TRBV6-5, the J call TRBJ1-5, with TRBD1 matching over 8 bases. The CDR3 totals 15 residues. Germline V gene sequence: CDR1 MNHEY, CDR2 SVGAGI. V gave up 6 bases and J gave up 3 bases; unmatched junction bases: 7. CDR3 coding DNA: TGTGCCAGCAGCGACGGACAGGGCCCCAATCAGCCCCAGCATTTT. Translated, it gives CASSDGQGPNQPQHF.

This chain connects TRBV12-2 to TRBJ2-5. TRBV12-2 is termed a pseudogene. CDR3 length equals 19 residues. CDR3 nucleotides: TGTGCAAGTCGCTTAGATTCCCGGATTGCTAGGGTTGAAGTAGAGACCCAGTACTTC. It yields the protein CASRLDSRIARVEVETQYF.

The CDR3 nucleotides read TGTGCCAGCAGCAGGACAGGGGGGAATGAGCAGTTCTTC. Protein product: CASSRTGGNEQFF. V usage is TRBV28 and J usage is TRBJ2-1, with 10 bases lining up with TRBD1. V lost 6 bases, J lost 7 bases, and 3 bases stayed unmatched. Looked up from germline, CDR1 is MDHEN and CDR2 is SYDVKM. The CDR3 has 13 amino acids.

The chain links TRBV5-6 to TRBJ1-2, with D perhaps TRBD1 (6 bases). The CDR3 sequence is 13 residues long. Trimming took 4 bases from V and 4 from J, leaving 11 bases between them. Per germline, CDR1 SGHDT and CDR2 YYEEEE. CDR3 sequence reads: CASSDGGVYGYTF. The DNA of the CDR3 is TGTGCCAGCAGCGATGGGGGCGTCTATGGCTACACCTTC. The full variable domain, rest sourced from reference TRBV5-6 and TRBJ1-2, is DAGVTQSPTHLIKTRGQQVTLRCSPKSGHDTVSWYQQALGQGPQFIFQYYEEEERQRGNFPDRFSGHQFPNYSSELNVNALLLGDSALYLCASSDGGVYGYTFGSGTRLTVV.